A single sample gave rise to the 18 T cell receptor beta chains below, sequenced in a study of blood T cell repertoires in COVID-19 (dated by TCRdb to 2019 to 2021). The protocol used for the library was the immunoSEQ multiplex PCR assay. Held by TCRdb, this immuneACCESS table contains in-frame sequences only and omits some clones. Under half of the omission traces to an unresolved V gene where checked; the cause of the rest is unknown. The sample table shows tens of thousands of clones, and about 85% are seen once. The ten largest clones capture 15% of the sample. The sequenced sample consisted of peripheral blood. The receptor set was obtained from a male donor with acute or convalescent COVID-19.

This chain uses TRBV6-6 with TRBJ2-7; 10 nucleotides align to TRBD1. CDR3 length: 14 residues. Unmatched junction bases numbered 4, after V lost 5 bases and J lost 3 bases. Germline V lookup: CDR1 MNHNY, CDR2 SVGAGI (reference sequence). In DNA form, the CDR3 reads TGTGCCAGCAGTCCGGGACAGGGGATCTACGAGCAGTACTTC. It translates to CASSPGQGIYEQYF.

This chain connects TRBV7-2 to TRBJ2-1; TRBD1 might be the D (6 bases). Deletions cut 5 bases from V and 4 bases from J, with 15 bases between. This CDR3 has 15 amino acids. CDR1 is SGHTA and CDR2 is FQGNSA in the germline V gene. In nucleotides, the CDR3 is TGTGCCAGCAGCAGTAAAAGGGACACATACAATGAGCAGTTCTTC. Encoded protein: CASSSKRDTYNEQFF.

The V call is TRBV6-5, the J call TRBJ1-4, with 9 bases aligning to TRBD1. Germline V lookup: CDR1 MNHEY, CDR2 SVGAGI. J gave up 5 bases and V 8 bases, and 3 bases lay outside the gene matches. CDR3 length: 13 amino acids. In nucleotides, the CDR3 is TGTGCCAGCGGGACAGGGTCGAATGAAAAACTGTTTTTT. It specifies CASGTGSNEKLFF.

The chain joins TRBV6-6 to TRBJ1-4; 9 nucleotides align to TRBD1. The CDR3 contains 17 residues. Germline values: CDR1 MNHNY, CDR2 SVGAGI (reference sequence). V gave up 5 bases and J gave up 3 bases; unmatched junction bases: 10. DNA for the CDR3: TGTGCCAGCAGTCAGTCCCGGGACAGGGCTTCTAATGAAAAACTGTTTTTT. This translates into CASSQSRDRASNEKLFF.

The rearrangement links TRBV19 to TRBJ1-2; D not certain. V gave up 3 bases and J gave up 8 bases, with 19 bases separating them. The length of the CDR3 is 15 residues. Germline V gene lookup returns CDR1 LNHDA and CDR2 SQIVND (reference sequence). CDR3 in amino acids: CASSIGGPQARGYTF. The CDR3 bases are TGTGCCAGTAGTATTGGAGGGCCTCAAGCAAGAGGCTACACCTTC.

This clone was seen a single time. V usage is TRBV29-1 and J usage is TRBJ2-3; no definite D call. Germline lookup yields CDR1 SQVTM and CDR2 ANQGSEA. The CDR3 spans 13 residues. The germline V and J ends were trimmed by 1 base and 1 base, with 6 bases remaining between them. CDR3 in DNA: TGCAGCGTTGAAGTGCAGGGCACAGATACGCAGTATTTT. Amino acid sequence: CSVEVQGTDTQYF.

The sample holds a few counts of this clone. This same CDR3 is encoded by further DNA sequences in the sample. CDR3: CASSQDSNYGYTF. CDR3 DNA sequence: TGTGCCAGCAGCCAGGACAGTAACTATGGCTACACCTTC. V is TRBV3-1 (or the pseudogene TRBV3-2) and J is TRBJ1-2; maybe TRBD1 (6 bases). This CDR3 spans 13 amino acids. Germline V gives CDR1 LGHDT, CDR2 YNNKEL (reference sequence). V shed 3 bases and J shed 1 base, with 6 bases lying between them.

The gene calls are TRBV7-2 and TRBJ2-7, with D possibly being TRBD2 (6 bases). Germline-derived CDR1 and CDR2 are SGHTA and FQGNSA. V was cut by 5 bases and J by 1 base, with 18 bases left in between. CDR3 length: 16 amino acids. In DNA, the CDR3 is TGTGCCAGCAGCCCAGCCCTCTGGGGGGTTTCCTACGAGCAGTACTTC. As protein: CASSPALWGVSYEQYF.

The chain joins TRBV29-1 to TRBJ2-1; possible D gene TRBD2, 6 bases. Germline V gene data show CDR1 as SQVTM and CDR2 as ANQGSEA. The V end was cut by 3 bases, the J end by 8 bases, with 11 bases between. The CDR3 spans 12 residues. CDR3 loop: CSVEFSGDEQFF. Written as DNA, the CDR3 is TGCAGCGTTGAGTTTTCGGGGGATGAGCAGTTCTTC.

The V gene is TRBV6-1, the J gene TRBJ2-2; 7 positions match TRBD2. V trimming: 5 bases; J trimming: 7 bases; junction bases outside the gene matches: 7. The CDR3 loop spans 14 amino acids. Germline assignment: CDR1 MNHNS and CDR2 SASEGT. CDR3 DNA: TGTGCCAGCAGTTTCCCGGGGGGTATCGGGGAGCTGTTTTTT. This codes for CASSFPGGIGELFF.

This chain connects TRBV5-1 to TRBJ2-7, with a weak D call TRBD1 (5 bases). The CDR3 extends over 13 amino acids. Trimming shortened V by 4 bases and J by 2 bases, and 10 bases separated the two germline ends. Germline V gene lookup returns CDR1 SGHRS and CDR2 YFSETQ. The CDR3 sequence is CASSKTVTYEQYF. CDR3 coding DNA: TGCGCCAGCAGCAAGACAGTTACCTACGAGCAGTACTTC.

The genes are TRBV6-5 and TRBJ1-2, with 8 nucleotides matching TRBD1. The CDR3 is 13 amino acids. J lost 3 bases, V lost 7 bases, and 4 bases had no gene match. CDR1 MNHEY and CDR2 SVGAGI come from the germline V gene. The CDR3 bases are TGTGCCAGCACCACAGGGGGGGACTATGGCTACACCTTC. This codes for CASTTGGDYGYTF.

On this clone: At one boundary the junction diverges from the germline segment, which might be a read error. Other DNA variants within this sample encode the same CDR3. This chain connects TRBV4-1 to TRBJ2-2, with D possibly being TRBD2 (5 bases). The CDR3 consists of 16 residues. CDR1 and CDR2 from the germline V gene are MGHRA and YSYEKL. CDR3 DNA: TGCGCCAGCAGCCAAGAGGCCACCACGAACACCGGGGAACTGTTTTTT. This encodes CASSQEATTNTGELFF.

The chain has TRBV5-5 and TRBJ2-7; 7 positions agree with TRBD1. The V and J ends lost 4 bases and 4 bases, in that order; junction bases with no gene match: 8. Germline values: CDR1 SGHKS, CDR2 YYEKEE (reference sequence). This CDR3 is 14 amino acids long. CDR3: CASSPRDRSYEQYF. The CDR3 DNA reads as TGTGCCAGCAGCCCTAGGGACAGAAGTTACGAGCAGTACTTC.

The V and J genes are TRBV3-1 (or the pseudogene TRBV3-2) and TRBJ2-7; 9 positions agree with TRBD2. Germline trimming cut 2 bases from V and 9 bases from J; bases unmatched to any gene: 8. CDR1 and CDR2 from the germline V gene are LGHDT and YNNKEL (reference sequence). There are 14 residues in the CDR3. The DNA of the CDR3 is TGTGCCAGCAGCCAAATAGCGGGGGTCGGAGGGCAGTACTTC. Residues: CASSQIAGVGGQYF.

A few counts support this clone. CDR3 nucleotide sequence: TGCGCCAGCAGCTTTGCGGTAGACTATGGCTACACCTTC. It translates to CASSFAVDYGYTF. The chain employs TRBV5-1 and TRBJ1-2; D uncertain. CDR3 size: 13 residues. Trimming took off 2 bases at V and 3 bases at J, with 8 bases between the two ends. Per germline, CDR1 SGHRS and CDR2 YFSETQ.

J is TRBJ1-6 and V is TRBV19, with D possibly TRBD1 on 5 matching bases. In germline, CDR1 is LNHDA, CDR2 SQIVND (reference sequence). CDR3 length: 15 residues. V gave up 3 bases and J gave up 7 bases, with 13 bases separating them. CDR3 sequence reads: CASSMYPGPNSPLHF. Written as DNA, the CDR3 is TGTGCCAGTAGTATGTATCCAGGGCCCAATTCACCCCTCCACTTT.

This sequence joins TRBV6-5 and TRBJ2-7; tentatively, D is TRBD1 (6 bases). CDR3 size: 13 residues. Germline-derived CDR1 and CDR2 are MNHEY and SVGAGI. Trimming left V 2 bases short and J 3 bases short, with 8 bases between. CDR3: CASSYGDNYEQYF. CDR3 nucleotides: TGTGCCAGCAGTTACGGGGACAACTACGAGCAGTACTTC.